This T cell receptor (beta chain) was identified in a study of Graves' ophthalmopathy and Graves' hyperthyroidism (dated by TCRdb to 2017 to 2018). Regarding the research as a whole: Peripheral blood samples were taken at the time of initial diagnosis, before any treatment was given. For training and testing, the roughly 93 patients in the discovery cohort were randomly divided in a 7:3 ratio. The independent validation cohort included approximately 19 hyperthyroidism patients plus 17 patients who later progressed from hyperthyroidism to ophthalmopathy. In total, 120 to 150 blood samples were TCR-sequenced: around 42 ophthalmopathy, over 70 hyperthyroidism and some 17 hyperthyroidism-to-ophthalmopathy patients. In about six hyperthyroidism patients, the T-cell repertoires found in thyroid tissue were compared with those found in blood. To explore V-J signatures that separate ophthalmopathy from hyperthyroidism, a discovery set of more than 95 patients was enrolled, consisting of 40 to 45 with ophthalmopathy and approximately 60 with stable hyperthyroidism. After sampling, hyperthyroidism patients received methimazole starting at 30 mg daily, and ophthalmopathy patients received high-dose intravenous methylprednisolone. To tell Graves' ophthalmopathy apart from Graves' hyperthyroidism, and to predict which patients would progress to ophthalmopathy, the study relied on TCR beta repertoire signatures. What the study reported, not specific to this receptor: In validation, the model predicted ophthalmopathy progression with about 71% sensitivity and approximately 72% specificity; roughly 11 predicted patients were CT-confirmed with GO in a median of around 6 months. Sample size was not predetermined statistically, and investigators were not blinded to group allocation. The 13-signature model separated ophthalmopathy from stable hyperthyroidism with approximately 90% sensitivity and approximately 81% specificity in cross-validation, and 80%/75% in the test set. Among expanded thyroid clonotypes with frequency above 0.001, most also showed up in blood, which suggests that blood repertoires may reflect the thyroid immune response.

In the germline V gene, CDR1 corresponds to SGHVS and CDR2 to FQNEAQ. There are 13 amino acids in the CDR3, from cysteine to phenylalanine inclusive. Of all the DNA, just the CDR3 is kept, 39 bases in frame from base 1. The V end loses 6 bases and the J end loses 8 bases, and a stretch of 14 bases separates them. For repertoire sequencing, the TCR beta CDR3 regions were amplified from RNA transcripts. The first round was an RT-PCR using HTBI primers with the Qiagen OneStep RT-PCR kit, and this first round was followed by a second-round multiplex PCR, then size selection and purification. The libraries underwent paired-end sequencing with 100 bp reads on an Illumina HiSeq2000. From the authors' description of their analysis: SOAPnuke was used to process the reads, removing any read that contained adapters or uncalled bases, had a mean Phred below 15, or lacked an exact match to the constant primer or identifier. COPE v1.2.5 was used to merge high-quality paired reads. Each unique nucleotide sequence was defined as a clonotype, and clonotypes were aligned to IMGT TRB V, D and J references with MiTCR v1.1. The analysis was limited to V-J combinations with a frequency above 0.0001, which together covered just over 98% of the repertoires. For each V-J combination, a TCR clonal expansion and chaos score was defined as F50 clonal expansion divided by the chaos observed in the TCRdist matrix. Welch's t-statistics and random forest were used to reduce the features to 10 to 15 V-J combinations, which were then used as input to a naive Bayes classifier. The similarity between thyroid and blood repertoires was quantified using the Morisita-Horn index. TCRdb reran the public reads through fastp at Q25 and MiXCR, keeping productive beta chains. CDR3 protein sequences are deduplicated, and each keeps its most common genes and DNA. The V and J calls were determined by TCRdb, not by the authors. The sample profile shows some 390,000 distinct CDR3 sequences; about a sixth of them were found once. Around 1.4% of the sample goes to the ten largest clones.

In regard to this clonotype: The target of this receptor is not known. No base quality information exists; no much larger clone differs at one position.

Ophthalmopathy patients were characterized by moderately to severely active disease, a Clinical Activity Score of at least 3, a NOSPECS grade of at least 4, and a disease duration under 3 months. Patients with other autoimmune diseases, uncontrolled infections, pregnancy or lactation were excluded. Clinical symptoms, serum thyroxine, TRAb, thyroid ultrasound and orbital computed tomography were used for diagnosis. PBMCs were isolated from more than 9 ml of fresh peripheral blood by Ficoll-Paque density gradient centrifugation. Total RNA was extracted using Trizol reagent, and RNA quality was checked on an Agilent 2100 Bioanalyzer.

This receptor was taken from a young woman with Graves' ophthalmopathy. Donor details come from another sample of the same person, matched by shared clones. The sequenced material came from peripheral blood. The chain is made from TRBV7-8 and TRBJ1-5; the D gene is possibly TRBD1, with 6 bases matching. The CDR3 protein: CASRAGAREPQHF. The DNA sequence follows: TGTGCCAGCAGAGCAGGGGCCCGAGAGCCCCAGCATTTT.